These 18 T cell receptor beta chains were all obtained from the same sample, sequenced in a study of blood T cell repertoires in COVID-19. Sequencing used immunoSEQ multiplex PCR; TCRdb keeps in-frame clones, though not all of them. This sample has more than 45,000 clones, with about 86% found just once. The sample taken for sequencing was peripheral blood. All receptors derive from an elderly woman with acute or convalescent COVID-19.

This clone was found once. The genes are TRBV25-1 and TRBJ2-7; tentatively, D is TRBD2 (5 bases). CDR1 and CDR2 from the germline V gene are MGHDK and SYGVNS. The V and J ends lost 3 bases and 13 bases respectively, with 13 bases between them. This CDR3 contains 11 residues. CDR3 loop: CASSDRRREYF. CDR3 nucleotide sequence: TGTGCCAGCAGTGACAGGAGGAGAGAATACTTC.

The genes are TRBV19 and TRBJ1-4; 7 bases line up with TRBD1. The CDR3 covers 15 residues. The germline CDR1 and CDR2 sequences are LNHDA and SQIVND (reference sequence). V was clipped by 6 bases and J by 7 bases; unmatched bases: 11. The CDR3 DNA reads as TGTGCCAGTAGATATCGACAGGGAAGCTCTGAAAAACTGTTTTTT. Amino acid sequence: CASRYRQGSSEKLFF. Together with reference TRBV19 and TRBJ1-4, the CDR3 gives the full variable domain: DGGITQSPKYLFRKEGQNVTLSCEQNLNHDAMYWYRQDPGQGLRLIYYSQIVNDFQKGDIAEGYSVSREKKESFPLTVTSAQKNPTAFYLCASRYRQGSSEKLFFGSGTQLSVL.

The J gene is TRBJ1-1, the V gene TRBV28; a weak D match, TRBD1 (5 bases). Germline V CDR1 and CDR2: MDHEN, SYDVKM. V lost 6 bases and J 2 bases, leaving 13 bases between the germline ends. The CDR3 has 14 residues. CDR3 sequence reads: CASRGSGGNTEAFF. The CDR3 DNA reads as TGTGCCAGCAGGGGGAGCGGGGGTAACACTGAAGCTTTCTTT.

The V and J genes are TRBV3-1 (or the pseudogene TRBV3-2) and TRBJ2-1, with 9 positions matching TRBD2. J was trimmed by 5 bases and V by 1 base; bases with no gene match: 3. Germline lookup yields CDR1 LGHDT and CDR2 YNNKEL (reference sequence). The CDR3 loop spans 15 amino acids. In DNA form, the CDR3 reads TGTGCCAGCAGCCAAGGAGCGGGGGGCCACAATGAGCAGTTCTTC. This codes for CASSQGAGGHNEQFF.

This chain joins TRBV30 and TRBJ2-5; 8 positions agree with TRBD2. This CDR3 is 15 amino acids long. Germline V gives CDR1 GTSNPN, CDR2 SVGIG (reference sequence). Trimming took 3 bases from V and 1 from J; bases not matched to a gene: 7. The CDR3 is CAWSLQRGPQETQYF. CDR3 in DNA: TGTGCCTGGAGCCTACAGCGGGGGCCCCAAGAGACCCAGTACTTC.

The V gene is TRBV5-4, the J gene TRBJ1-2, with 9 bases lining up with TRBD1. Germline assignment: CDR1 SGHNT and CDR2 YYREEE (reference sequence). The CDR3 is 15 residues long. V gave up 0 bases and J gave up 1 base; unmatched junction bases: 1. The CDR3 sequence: CASSLVDRGNYGYTF. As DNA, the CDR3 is TGTGCCAGCAGCTTGGTGGACAGGGGTAACTATGGCTACACCTTC.

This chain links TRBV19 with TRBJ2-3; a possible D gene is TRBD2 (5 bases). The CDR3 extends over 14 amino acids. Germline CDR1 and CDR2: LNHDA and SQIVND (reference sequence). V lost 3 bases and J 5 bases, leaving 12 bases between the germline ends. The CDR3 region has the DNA TGTGCCAGTAGTATCGGGATTCTTGGAGATACGCAGTATTTT. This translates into CASSIGILGDTQYF.

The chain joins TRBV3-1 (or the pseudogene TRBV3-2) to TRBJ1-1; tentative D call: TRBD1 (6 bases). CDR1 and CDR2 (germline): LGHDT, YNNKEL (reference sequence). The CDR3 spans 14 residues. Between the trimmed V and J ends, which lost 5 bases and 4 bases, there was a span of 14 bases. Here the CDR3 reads CASSKGGRGTEAFF. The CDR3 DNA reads TGTGCCAGCAGCAAGGGGGGGCGAGGCACTGAAGCTTTCTTT.

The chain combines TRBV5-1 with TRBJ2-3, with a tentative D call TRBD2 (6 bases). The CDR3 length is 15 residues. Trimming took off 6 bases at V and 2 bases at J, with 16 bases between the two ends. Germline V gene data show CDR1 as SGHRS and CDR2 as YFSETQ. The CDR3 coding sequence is TGCGCCAGCACCCCAGCGGGTCCCGACACAGATACGCAGTATTTT. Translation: CASTPAGPDTDTQYF. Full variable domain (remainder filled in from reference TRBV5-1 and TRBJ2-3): KAGVTQTPRYLIKTRGQQVTLSCSPISGHRSVSWYQQTPGQGLQFLFEYFSETQRNKGNFPGRFSGRQFSNSRSEMNVSTLELGDSALYLCASTPAGPDTDTQYFGPGTRLTVL.

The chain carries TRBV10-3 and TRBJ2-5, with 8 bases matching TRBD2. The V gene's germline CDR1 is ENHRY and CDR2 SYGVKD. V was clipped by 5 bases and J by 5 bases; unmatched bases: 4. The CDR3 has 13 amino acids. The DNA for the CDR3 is TGTGCCATCAGTAGCGGGGGCGACGAGACCCAGTACTTC. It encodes CAISSGGDETQYF.

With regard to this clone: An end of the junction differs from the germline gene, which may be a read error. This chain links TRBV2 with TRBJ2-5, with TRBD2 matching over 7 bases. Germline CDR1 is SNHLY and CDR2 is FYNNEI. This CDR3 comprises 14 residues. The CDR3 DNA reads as TGTGCCAGCAGGGAAGACACGGGAGGCGAGACCCAGTACTTC. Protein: CASREDTGGETQYF.

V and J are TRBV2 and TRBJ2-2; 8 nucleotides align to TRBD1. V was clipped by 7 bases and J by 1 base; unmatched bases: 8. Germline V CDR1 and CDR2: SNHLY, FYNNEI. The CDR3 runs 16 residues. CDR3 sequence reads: CASKGAGGLNTGELFF. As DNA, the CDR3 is TGTGCCAGCAAAGGGGCAGGGGGCTTGAACACCGGGGAGCTGTTTTTT.

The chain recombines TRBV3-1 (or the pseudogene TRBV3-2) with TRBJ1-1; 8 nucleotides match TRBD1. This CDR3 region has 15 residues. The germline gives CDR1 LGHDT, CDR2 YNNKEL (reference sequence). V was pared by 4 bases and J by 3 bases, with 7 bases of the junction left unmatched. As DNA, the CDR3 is TGTGCCAGCAGCCCCCGACAGGGGATGGACACTGAAGCTTTCTTT. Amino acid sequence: CASSPRQGMDTEAFF.

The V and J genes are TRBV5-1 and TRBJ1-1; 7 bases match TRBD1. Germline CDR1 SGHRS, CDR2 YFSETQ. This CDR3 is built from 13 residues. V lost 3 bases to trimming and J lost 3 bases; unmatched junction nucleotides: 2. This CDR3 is CASSSQGDTEAFF. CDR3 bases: TGCGCCAGCAGCTCTCAGGGGGACACTGAAGCTTTCTTT.

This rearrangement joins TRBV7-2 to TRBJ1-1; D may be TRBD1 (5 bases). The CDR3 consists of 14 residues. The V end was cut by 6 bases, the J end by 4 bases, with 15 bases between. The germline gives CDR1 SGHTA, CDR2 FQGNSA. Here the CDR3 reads CASRFQGSSTEAFF. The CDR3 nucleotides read TGTGCCAGCAGATTTCAGGGATCTAGCACTGAAGCTTTCTTT. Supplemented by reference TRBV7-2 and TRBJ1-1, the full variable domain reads GAGVSQSPSNKVTEKGKDVELRCDPISGHTALYWYRQSLGQGLEFLIYFQGNSAPDKSGLPSDRFSAERTGGSVSTLTIQRTQQEDSAVYLCASRFQGSSTEAFFGQGTRLTVV.

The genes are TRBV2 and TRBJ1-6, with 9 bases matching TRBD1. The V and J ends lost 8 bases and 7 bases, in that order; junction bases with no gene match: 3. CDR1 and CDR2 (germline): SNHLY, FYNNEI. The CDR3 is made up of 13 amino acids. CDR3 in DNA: TGTGCCAGCGGTGGACAGGGGAATTCACCCCTCCACTTT. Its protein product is CASGGQGNSPLHF.

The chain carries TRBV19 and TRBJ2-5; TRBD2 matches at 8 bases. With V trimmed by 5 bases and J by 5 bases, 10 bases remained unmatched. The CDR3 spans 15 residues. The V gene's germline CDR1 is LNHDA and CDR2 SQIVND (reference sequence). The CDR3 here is CASSLGGLESETQYF. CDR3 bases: TGTGCCAGTAGTCTCGGGGGACTAGAGTCGGAGACCCAGTACTTC.

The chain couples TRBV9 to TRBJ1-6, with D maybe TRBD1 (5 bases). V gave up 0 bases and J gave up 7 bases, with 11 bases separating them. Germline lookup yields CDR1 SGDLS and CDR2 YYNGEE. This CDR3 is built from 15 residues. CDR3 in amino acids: CASSVDVTVNSPLHF. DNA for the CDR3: TGTGCCAGCAGCGTAGATGTGACAGTAAATTCACCCCTCCACTTT.